This record covers a single T cell receptor beta chain. The V end was cut by 3 bases, the J end by 11 bases, with 13 bases between. Germline V lookup: CDR1 MDHEN, CDR2 SYDVKM. The CDR3 is made up of 12 amino acids. From the RT-PCR reads, TCRdb called clonotypes with MiXCR, one entry per CDR3 protein. Of approximately 150,000 distinct CDR3 sequences listed, about two fifths were seen once; the top ten hold 50%. The sample comes from a study of patients and donors after allogeneic stem cell transplantation. This rearrangement joins TRBV28 to TRBJ1-1; D call uncertain. This receptor was identified in a human donor who was either an allogeneic HSCT recipient or a stem cell or donor lymphocyte infusion donor (not recorded which). It is not recorded whose cells these are; they may come from a transplant donor. Sequenced material: blood, either unsorted or a sorted T cell fraction (not recorded which). CDR3 sequence (DNA): TGTGCCAGCAGTTTCGGGCCGGCGGGCGCTTTCTTT. Residues: CASSFGPAGAFF.